Described below is a single T cell receptor (beta chain) sequence and its context. This entry belongs to a study of cytomegalovirus exposure and HLA in healthy donors. The CDR3 spans 15 residues. Germline loops: CDR1 MNHNS, CDR2 SASEGT. The V and J ends lost 8 bases and 4 bases respectively, with 17 bases between them. Both 60 Vbeta primers and 13 Jbeta primers went into the PCR. Only in-frame clones appear in the TCRdb table, and some are missing; sequencing was by immunoSEQ multiplex PCR. The sample totals fewer than 70,000 clones. Sequences were obtained from PBMCs. This sequence joins TRBV6-1 and TRBJ2-2, with TRBD2 as a possible D gene (6 bases). The TCR sequence derives from a man aged 30-40 years in good health and CMV-seropositive. CDR3 residues: CASGGGELVTGELFF. CDR3 nucleotide sequence: TGTGCCAGCGGAGGCGGGGAATTGGTCACCGGGGAGCTGTTTTTT.